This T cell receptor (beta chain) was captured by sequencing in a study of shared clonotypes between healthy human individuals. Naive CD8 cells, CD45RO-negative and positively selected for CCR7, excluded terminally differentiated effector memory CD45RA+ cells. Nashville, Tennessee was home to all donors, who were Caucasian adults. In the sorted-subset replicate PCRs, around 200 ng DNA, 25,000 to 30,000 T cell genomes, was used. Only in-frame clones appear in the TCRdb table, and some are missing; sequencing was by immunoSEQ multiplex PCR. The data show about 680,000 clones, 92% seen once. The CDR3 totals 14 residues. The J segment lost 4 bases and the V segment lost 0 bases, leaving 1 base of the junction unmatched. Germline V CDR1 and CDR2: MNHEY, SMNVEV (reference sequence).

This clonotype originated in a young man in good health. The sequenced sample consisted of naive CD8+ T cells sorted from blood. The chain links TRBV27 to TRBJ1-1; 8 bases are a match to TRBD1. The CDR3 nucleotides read TGTGCCAGCAGTTTATCACAGGGGGGCACTGAAGCTTTCTTT. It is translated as CASSLSQGGTEAFF.